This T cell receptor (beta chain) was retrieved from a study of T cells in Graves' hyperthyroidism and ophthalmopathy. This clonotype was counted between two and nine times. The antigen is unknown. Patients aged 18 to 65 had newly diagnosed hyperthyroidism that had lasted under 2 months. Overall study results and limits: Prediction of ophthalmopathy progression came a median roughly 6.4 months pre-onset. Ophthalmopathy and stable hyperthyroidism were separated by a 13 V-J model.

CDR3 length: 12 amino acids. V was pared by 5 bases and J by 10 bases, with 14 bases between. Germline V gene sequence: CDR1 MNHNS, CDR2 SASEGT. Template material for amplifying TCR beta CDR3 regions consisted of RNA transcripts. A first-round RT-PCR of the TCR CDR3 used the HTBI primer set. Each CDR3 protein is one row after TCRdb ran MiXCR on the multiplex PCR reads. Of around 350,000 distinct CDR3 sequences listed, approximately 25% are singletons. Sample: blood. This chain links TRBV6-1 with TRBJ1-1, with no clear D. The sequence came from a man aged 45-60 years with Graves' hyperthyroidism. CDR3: CASSYGRTGAFF. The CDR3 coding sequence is TGTGCCAGCAGTTACGGGCGGACGGGAGCTTTCTTT.